This T cell receptor beta chain was sequenced during a study of cytomegalovirus exposure and HLA in healthy donors. PCR primers comprised 60 Vbeta and 13 Jbeta primers. Repertoires were generated with immunoSEQ multiplex PCR, while TCRdb's copy carries only in-frame clones and drops some. In the table there are about 190,000 clones, approximately 70% of which are singletons. In germline, CDR1 is SEHNR, CDR2 FQNEAQ (reference sequence). The CDR3 is 17 residues long. Trimming removed 4 bases from V and 0 bases from J; junction bases left unmatched: 6. For this clone: Its target is unknown.

General study results and limits: Among TCR beta chains, those listed as cytomegalovirus-associated numbered under 200.

Everyone who donated was a healthy bone marrow donor. The genes are TRBV7-9 and TRBJ2-1, with 10 bases that match TRBD1. Sequenced material: PBMCs. The receptor comes from a woman aged 25 to 39 in good health and CMV-seropositive. Here the CDR3 DNA reads TGTGCCAGCAGCTCACCGGGACAGGGGTCCTCCTACAATGAGCAGTTCTTC. Translating it yields CASSSPGQGSSYNEQFF.